This T cell receptor (beta chain) stems from a study of T cell responses to AZD1222 COVID-19 vaccine. General study findings and limits: Of spike-specific TCRs, nearly half reportedly target regions left unmutated in variants. Only five or six AZD1222 recipients were seropositive at baseline. CD4 TCRs covered the whole spike, strongest at regions 160-218 and 743-854.

This CDR3 region has 16 residues. V lost 3 bases to trimming and J lost 3 bases; unmatched junction nucleotides: 4. CDR1 and CDR2 from the germline V gene are GTSNPN and SVGIG (reference sequence). In regard to this clone: Antigen: not known.

This table comes from immunoSEQ multiplex PCR, and its TCRdb copy is limited to in-frame clones, with some not included. The sample shows 110,000 to 150,000 clones, about 90% of them seen only once. This material consisted of peripheral blood, taken on day 0 of AZD1222 vaccination. The gene calls are TRBV30 and TRBJ2-3, with TRBD2 matching over 15 bases. This receptor was obtained from an adult in good health. CDR3 region: CAWSKGLAGGTDTQYF. CDR3 coding DNA: TGTGCCTGGAGCAAAGGACTAGCGGGAGGGACAGATACGCAGTATTTT.